The rows below give T cell receptor beta chains drawn from one sample of a study of T-cell reconstitution after alpha-beta-depleted transplantation in children. From the PCR reads, TCRdb called clonotypes with MiXCR, one entry per CDR3 protein. The table has about 90,000 distinct CDR3 sequences, 7% to 10% seen once. The sequencing here drew on PBMCs from the stem cell graft donor, taken from the stem cell graft. The source is a human donor who donated a stem cell graft to a child with congenital amegakaryocytic thrombocytopenia. The CDR3 runs from the conserved cysteine through the conserved F or W. D genes are given only for firm matches. Only some rows state a clone size, as once, few, many or a class for expanded clones.

>TRBJ1-4|many|TRBV5-1|.
CASSLGDNEKLFF
TGCGCCAGCAGCCTCGGGGACAATGAAAAACTGTTTTTT
>TRBJ1-2|many|TRBV12-3/TRBV12-4|.
CASSLQQGLNYGYTF
TGTGCCAGCAGTTTGCAACAGGGCCTTAACTATGGCTACACCTTC
>TRBJ2-3|once|TRBV7-1|TRBD2
CASSSGLLGLAGGGGWNTQYF
TGCGCCAGCAGCTCCGGGCTGCTTGGACTAGCGGGGGGCGGGGGCTGGAATACGCAGTATTTT
>TRBJ2-3|many|TRBV30|TRBD1
CAWSVQGDPQRGTDTQYF
TGTGCCTGGAGTGTACAGGGGGACCCCCAACGCGGCACAGATACGCAGTATTTT
>TRBJ2-7|.|TRBV2|TRBD1
CASSDLPAGGEQYF
TGTGCCAGCAGTGACCTCCCGGCAGGGGGCGAGCAGTACTTC
>TRBJ2-3|.|TRBV29-1|.
CSVEGGLFSTDTQYF
TGCAGCGTTGAAGGAGGGCTATTTAGCACAGATACGCAGTATTTT
>TRBJ2-1|many|TRBV7-2|.
CASSLEISTEQFF
TGTGCCAGCAGCTTAGAAATTTCGACAGAACAGTTCTTC
>TRBJ2-7|.|TRBV7-8|.
CASSFLRLPTYEQYF
TGTGCCAGCAGCTTTCTAAGACTGCCTACCTACGAGCAGTACTTC
>TRBJ2-1|.|TRBV5-4|.
CASSLVRRNEQFF
TGTGCCAGCAGCTTGGTGCGTCGAAATGAGCAGTTCTTC
>TRBJ1-5|many|TRBV18|.
CASSPTTVSNQPQHF
TGTGCCAGCTCACCAACGACGGTTAGCAATCAGCCCCAGCATTTT
>TRBJ2-7|.|TRBV4-2|TRBD2
CASSQVGKRGTSYEQYF
TGTGCCAGCAGCCAAGTCGGCAAGCGGGGTACCTCCTACGAGCAGTACTTC
>TRBJ2-7|many|TRBV7-8|TRBD2
CASSPGLAGRYEQYF
TGTGCCAGCAGCCCGGGACTAGCGGGAAGGTACGAGCAGTACTTC
>TRBJ1-2|many|TRBV10-1|.
CASSPEGIAYGYTF
TGCGCCAGCAGTCCTGAGGGGATAGCCTATGGCTACACCTTC
>TRBJ1-6|many|TRBV6-5|.
CASTPTRGYSPLHF
TGTGCCAGCACCCCAACTCGGGGGTATTCACCCCTCCACTTT
>TRBJ2-3|many|TRBV11-2|.
CASSLLRSDTQYF
TGTGCCAGCAGCCTATTGCGATCCGATACGCAGTATTTT
>TRBJ2-5|.|TRBV5-1|TRBD2
CASSLGGRGGYQETQYF
TGCGCCAGCAGTCTTGGTGGTCGCGGGGGGTACCAAGAGACCCAGTACTTC
>TRBJ1-2|many|TRBV7-9|.
CASSLSSGRRGYTF
TGTGCCAGCAGCTTATCTTCGGGTCGTCGAGGCTACACCTTC
>TRBJ1-1|many|TRBV15|TRBD1
CATSARGQRLMNTEAFF
TGTGCCACCAGCGCTCGGGGACAGAGGTTAATGAACACTGAAGCTTTCTTT
>TRBJ2-3|many|TRBV4-3|TRBD2
CASSQQRAGGPTDTQYF
TGCGCCAGCAGCCAGCAACGGGCGGGAGGTCCCACAGATACGCAGTATTTT
>TRBJ2-1|many|TRBV12-3/TRBV12-4|TRBD2
CASSLYRREGYNEQFF
TGTGCCAGCAGTTTATACCGGCGGGAGGGGTACAATGAGCAGTTCTTC
>TRBJ1-4|many|TRBV12-3/TRBV12-4|.
CASSYRRGNEKLFF
TGTGCCAGCAGTTACCGCCGGGGGAATGAAAAACTGTTTTTT
>TRBJ1-1|many|TRBV20-1|.
CSAPGGGSEAFF
TGCAGTGCTCCCGGGGGGGGCTCTGAAGCTTTCTTT
>TRBJ2-6|many|TRBV10-3|.
CAISSGVSGANVLTF
TGTGCCATCAGCTCGGGGGTTTCTGGGGCCAACGTCCTGACTTTC